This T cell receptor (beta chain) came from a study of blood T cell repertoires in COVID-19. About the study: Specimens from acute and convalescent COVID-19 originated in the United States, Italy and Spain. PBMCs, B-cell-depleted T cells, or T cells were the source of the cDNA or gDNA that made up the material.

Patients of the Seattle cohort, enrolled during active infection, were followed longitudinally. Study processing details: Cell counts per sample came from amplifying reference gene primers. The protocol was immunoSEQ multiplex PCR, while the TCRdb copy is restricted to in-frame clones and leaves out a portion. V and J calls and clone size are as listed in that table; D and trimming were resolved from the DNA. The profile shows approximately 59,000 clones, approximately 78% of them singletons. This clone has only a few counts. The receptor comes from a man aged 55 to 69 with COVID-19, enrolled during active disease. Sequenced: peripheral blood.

The CDR3 DNA follows: TGTGCCAGCAGCTCAACAGGGGGCTCTGGGGCCAACGTCCTGACTTTC. It yields the protein CASSSTGGSGANVLTF. This chain joins TRBV5-4 and TRBJ2-6; TRBD1 matches at 8 bases. The junction had 2 bases not matched to a gene; V was cut back by 3 bases and J by 0 bases. The CDR3 runs 16 residues. The germline gives CDR1 SGHNT, CDR2 YYREEE (reference sequence).